The present entry profiles one TCR beta chain with its context. Only in-frame clones appear in the TCRdb table, and some are missing; sequencing was by immunoSEQ multiplex PCR. The sample shows approximately 11,000 clones, just under 85% of them seen only once. The data originate from a study of blood T cell repertoires in COVID-19. Study information: From T cells, B-cell-depleted T cells, or PBMCs came the material, which was cDNA or gDNA.

There are 14 residues in the CDR3. Germline CDR1 is GTSNPN and CDR2 is SVGIG (reference sequence). V was clipped by 3 bases and J by 6 bases; unmatched bases: 7. The TCR was taken from a middle-aged man with active COVID-19. Input material: peripheral blood. The V and J genes are TRBV30 and TRBJ2-1; the match to TRBD2 covers 8 bases. The CDR3 region has the DNA TGTGCCTGGAGCCTGGGGGCGGGAGGCAATGAGCAGTTCTTC. This encodes CAWSLGAGGNEQFF.